This TCR beta chain was recorded in a study of cytomegalovirus exposure and HLA in healthy donors. Study at large: Among about 179 million T cells, an earlier analysis found roughly 100 million unique TCR beta sequences. General study points: Generally TCR sequences proved uncommon, though certain public TCRs appeared in numerous donors. The study had only CMV serostatus as immune exposure information.

As for this clone: The antigen is undetermined.

PCR amplification relied on 60 Vbeta primers (plus 13 Jbeta primers). Data came from immunoSEQ multiplex PCR; TCRdb stores just in-frame clones and leaves some out. The sample lists about 130,000 clones; 75% to 85% were seen once. There are 14 residues in the CDR3. Trimming removed 7 bases from V and 1 base from J, with 14 bases in between. The germline gives CDR1 MNHNS, CDR2 SASEGT. The V call is TRBV6-1, the J call TRBJ2-7; the D gene is possibly TRBD1 (6 bases). This clonotype originated in a man between 35 and 55 years old in good health and CMV-seronegative. Sequencing was done on a sample of PBMCs. The CDR3 spells CASNNRALSYEQYF. DNA of the CDR3: TGTGCCAGCAACAACAGGGCCTTATCCTACGAGCAGTACTTC.